A single sample is the source of the 4 T cell receptor beta chains below, sequenced in a study of blood T cell repertoires in COVID-19. TCRdb's copy holds only in-frame clones and misses some; the assay was immunoSEQ multiplex PCR. The data contain approximately 180,000 clones, 87% of them seen just once; the ten biggest clones take up about 1.4%. Sample: peripheral blood. The receptors were sampled from a woman aged 50 to 65 with acute or convalescent COVID-19.

The genes are TRBV28 and TRBJ2-7; 8 bases are a match to TRBD1. Per germline, CDR1 MDHEN and CDR2 SYDVKM. There are 14 residues in the CDR3. V was clipped by 5 bases and J by 5 bases; unmatched bases: 8. CDR3: CASSIQGVVDEQYF. Written as DNA, the CDR3 is TGTGCCAGCAGTATACAGGGGGTGGTCGACGAGCAGTACTTC.

V usage is TRBV2 and J usage is TRBJ2-7; the D is unclear. The CDR3 loop spans 14 amino acids. Germline-derived CDR1 and CDR2 are SNHLY and FYNNEI. The germline V and J ends were trimmed by 4 bases and 3 bases, with 13 bases remaining between them. CDR3 coding DNA: TGTGCCAGCAGTGTCGCACGCGTCGTCTACGAGCAGTACTTC. Translated, it gives CASSVARVVYEQYF.

The chain combines TRBV6-5 with TRBJ1-5, with D perhaps TRBD1 (5 bases). This CDR3 region has 13 residues. V was clipped by 6 bases and J by 9 bases, with 15 bases between them. The V gene's germline CDR1 is MNHEY and CDR2 SVGAGI. CDR3 coding DNA: TGTGCCAGCAGCCAATACCTCGGGGGGCCCCAGCATTTT. Amino acid sequence: CASSQYLGGPQHF.

The CDR3 nucleotides are TGTGCCAGTAGTCTAGGACAGGCCCTCAAGCATTTT. This encodes CASSLGQALKHF. The J gene is TRBJ1-5, the V gene TRBV19; 7 nucleotides align to TRBD1. The germline gives CDR1 LNHDA, CDR2 SQIVND (reference sequence). Losses at the gene ends were 5 bases for V and 14 bases for J; bases not matched to a gene: 9. The CDR3 consists of 12 residues.